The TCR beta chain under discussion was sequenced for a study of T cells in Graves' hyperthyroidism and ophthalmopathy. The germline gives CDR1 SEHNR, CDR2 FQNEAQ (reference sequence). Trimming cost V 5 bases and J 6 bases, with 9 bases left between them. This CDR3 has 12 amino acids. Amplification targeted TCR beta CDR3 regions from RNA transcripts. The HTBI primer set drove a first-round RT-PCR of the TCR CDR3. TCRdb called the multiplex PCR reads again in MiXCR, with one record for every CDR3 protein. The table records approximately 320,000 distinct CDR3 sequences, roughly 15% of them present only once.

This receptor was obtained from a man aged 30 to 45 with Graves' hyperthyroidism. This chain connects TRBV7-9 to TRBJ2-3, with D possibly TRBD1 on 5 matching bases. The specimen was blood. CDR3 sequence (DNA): TGTGCCAGCAGCCAAGGGGTTGATACGCAGTATTTT. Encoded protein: CASSQGVDTQYF.